The rows below give T cell receptor beta chains drawn from one sample of a study of early T cells in non-severe SARS-CoV-2 infection. MiXCR was run by TCRdb on the 5' RACE reads, yielding one entry per CDR3 protein. This sample carries about 25,000 distinct CDR3 sequences, more than 3.5% of them seen once, and the ten largest clones take about a sixth. Sequencing was carried out using whole blood. These receptors originate from an adult who was a healthcare worker with PCR-confirmed SARS-CoV-2 infection or an uninfected control (not recorded which). CDR3s include the opening cysteine and the closing phenylalanine or tryptophan. D genes are given only for firm matches. Not every row has a clone size; where given, it reads once, few, many or a size class.

CDR3 protein | CDR3 DNA | J gene | D gene | V gene | clone size
CASSLLRGVGETQYF | TGTGCCAGCAGCCTCTTGAGAGGGGTGGGAGAGACCCAGTACTTC | TRBJ2-5 | NA | TRBV5-4 | many
CASSYSRGGTYEQYF | TGTGCCAGCAGTTACTCGAGAGGGGGAACCTACGAGCAGTACTTC | TRBJ2-7 | NA | TRBV6-6 | NA
CASSRVSYGYTF | TGTGCCAGCAGCAGGGTCTCCTATGGCTACACCTTC | TRBJ1-2 | NA | TRBV7-2 | many
CASSLGGARNTQYF | TGTGCCAGCAGCTTAGGGGGGGCGAGGAACACTCAGTACTTC | TRBJ2-4 | NA | TRBV7-2 | many
CSAPSVGATQYF | TGCAGTGCCCCCTCCGTGGGGGCGACGCAGTATTTT | TRBJ2-3 | NA | TRBV20-1 | many
CASRTYRGHVTDTQYF | TGTGCCAGCAGAACCTACAGGGGGCATGTAACAGATACGCAGTATTTT | TRBJ2-3 | TRBD1 | TRBV7-2 | many
CASSNNIGSPLHF | TGTGCCAGCAGCAATAACATTGGTTCACCCCTCCACTTT | TRBJ1-6 | NA | TRBV21-1 | many
CASSTGLSTEAFF | TGTGCCAGCAGCACAGGGCTTTCAACTGAAGCTTTCTTT | TRBJ1-1 | NA | TRBV12-3/TRBV12-4 | many
CAAGGGRIQETQYF | TGTGCCGCAGGGGGGGGCAGGATCCAAGAGACCCAGTACTTC | TRBJ2-5 | NA | TRBV10-3 | NA
CASSQDRHSESSGNTIYF | TGTGCCAGCAGCCAGGACAGGCATTCGGAGAGCTCTGGAAACACCATATATTTT | TRBJ1-3 | TRBD1 | TRBV11-3 | many
CASSPLAGGPTDTQYF | TGTGCCAGCAGCCCCTTAGCGGGGGGACCCACAGATACGCAGTATTTT | TRBJ2-3 | TRBD2 | TRBV3-1 | many
CASSLGLVLKNEQFF | TGTGCCAGCAGCCTTGGACTAGTACTTAAAAACGAGCAGTTCTTC | TRBJ2-1 | TRBD2 | TRBV14 | many
CASSYRVDEQFF | TGCGCCAGCAGCTACAGGGTGGATGAGCAGTTCTTC | TRBJ2-1 | NA | TRBV5-1 | many
CASRTSATIPYEQYF | TGTGCCAGCAGGACCTCGGCGACGATCCCCTACGAGCAGTACTTC | TRBJ2-7 | NA | TRBV28 | few
CASGRYTF | TGTGCCAGCGGCAGATACACCTTC | TRBJ1-2 | NA | TRBV7-9 | NA
CSARYLSTEAFF | TGCAGCGCCCGTTACTTGTCCACTGAAGCTTTCTTT | TRBJ1-1 | NA | TRBV29-1 | many
CASRSSGGPSVEQYF | TGTGCCAGCAGGTCCTCGGGAGGGCCGAGTGTCGAGCAGTACTTC | TRBJ2-7 | TRBD2 | TRBV6-2/TRBV6-3 | many
CASTKTLGKETQYF | TGTGCCAGCACCAAAACCCTAGGGAAAGAGACCCAGTACTTC | TRBJ2-5 | NA | TRBV6-6 | NA
CASSQDRGWPQHF | TGTGCCAGCAGCCAAGACAGGGGATGGCCCCAGCATTTT | TRBJ1-5 | TRBD1 | TRBV7-9 | many
CASSPATNNEQFF | TGCGCCAGCAGCCCGGCGACTAACAATGAGCAGTTCTTC | TRBJ2-1 | NA | TRBV5-1 | many
CASSESPGNTEAFF | TGTGCCAGCAGTGAATCCCCGGGAAACACTGAAGCTTTCTTT | TRBJ1-1 | NA | TRBV2 | many
CASSTNRLPYEQYF | TGTGCCAGCAGCACCAACAGGCTTCCCTACGAGCAGTACTTC | TRBJ2-7 | NA | TRBV9 | many
CSARSGTSSITETQYF | TGCAGTGCTAGATCCGGGACTAGCTCTATTACGGAGACCCAGTACTTC | TRBJ2-5 | TRBD2 | TRBV20-1 | many
CASSLRGANTGELFF | TGCGCCAGCAGCCTGCGAGGGGCGAACACCGGGGAGCTGTTTTTT | TRBJ2-2 | NA | TRBV4-1 | NA
CSARDGLDPNEQFF | TGCAGTGCTAGGGATGGACTAGATCCCAATGAGCAGTTCTTC | TRBJ2-1 | TRBD2 | TRBV20-1 | many
CASSRDPTSSYNEQFF | TGTGCCAGCAGCCGCGATCCTACGAGTTCCTACAATGAGCAGTTCTTC | TRBJ2-1 | NA | TRBV13 | many
CASSVSGPTDTQYF | TGTGCCAGCAGCGTCTCAGGGCCTACAGATACGCAGTATTTT | TRBJ2-3 | NA | TRBV9 | many
CASSDFGGRGDTQYF | TGTGCCAGCAGTGACTTCGGCGGGAGAGGGGATACGCAGTATTTT | TRBJ2-3 | TRBD2 | TRBV6-4 | few
CASSVAMGYEQYF | TGTGCCAGCAGCGTAGCTATGGGCTACGAGCAGTACTTC | TRBJ2-7 | NA | TRBV9 | NA
CSARSGRGEAFF | TGCAGTGCTCGGTCGGGTCGCGGTGAAGCTTTCTTT | TRBJ1-1 | NA | TRBV20-1 | many
CASSLSTTGAPEAFF | TGTGCCAGCAGCTTATCAACGACAGGGGCCCCTGAAGCTTTCTTT | TRBJ1-1 | TRBD1 | TRBV7-9 | few
CASSQSPYGQGQRRGSSYEQYF | TGCGCCAGCAGTCAATCACCCTACGGACAGGGGCAACGGCGGGGGAGCTCCTACGAGCAGTACTTC | TRBJ2-7 | TRBD1 | TRBV23-1 | NA
CARTTYTEAFF | TGTGCCAGGACTACATACACTGAAGCTTTCTTT | TRBJ1-1 | NA | TRBV6-7 | few
CASSFGPGTQYF | TGTGCCAGCAGTTTCGGCCCAGGGACCCAGTACTTC | TRBJ2-5 | NA | TRBV27 | few
CASSWTVDRTDTQYF | TGCGCCAGCAGCTGGACCGTAGATCGCACAGATACGCAGTATTTT | TRBJ2-3 | NA | TRBV5-1 | NA
CASSTPWSREADYGYTF | TGTGCCAGTAGTACCCCCTGGAGCAGGGAGGCGGACTATGGCTACACCTTC | TRBJ1-2 | NA | TRBV19 | many
CSPGRVGDEETQYF | TGCAGTCCCGGCCGCGTCGGGGATGAAGAGACCCAGTACTTC | TRBJ2-5 | NA | TRBV20-1 | many
CASSPLPTGLYEQYF | TGTGCCAGCAGCCCCTTACCGACGGGGCTCTACGAGCAGTACTTC | TRBJ2-7 | NA | TRBV7-9 | NA